The following is a TCR beta chain sequence with its context. This specimen belongs to a study of long-term antiretroviral therapy in people with HIV. Version v3.0 of the immunoSEQ assay ran at survey level. Measured with immunoSEQ multiplex PCR; TCRdb has only the in-frame clones, and not every one. Of roughly 40,000 clones in the sample, around 93% are singletons; the top ten hold roughly 2.2%. The CDR3 is 13 amino acids. Per the germline V gene, CDR1 is SGHTA and CDR2 is FQGTGA. The V gene lost 5 bases and the J gene lost 11 bases, with 18 bases spanning the gap. The sample was unsorted PBMCs, taken almost 9.5 years after starting antiretroviral therapy. The rearrangement uses TRBV7-3 and TRBJ1-1; possible D gene TRBD1, 6 bases. This clonotype was obtained from a man younger than 40 with HIV. CDR3 nucleotides: TGTGCCAGCAGCCCAGTAGGGGGGGAGCGGGCTTTCTTT. Its protein is CASSPVGGERAFF.